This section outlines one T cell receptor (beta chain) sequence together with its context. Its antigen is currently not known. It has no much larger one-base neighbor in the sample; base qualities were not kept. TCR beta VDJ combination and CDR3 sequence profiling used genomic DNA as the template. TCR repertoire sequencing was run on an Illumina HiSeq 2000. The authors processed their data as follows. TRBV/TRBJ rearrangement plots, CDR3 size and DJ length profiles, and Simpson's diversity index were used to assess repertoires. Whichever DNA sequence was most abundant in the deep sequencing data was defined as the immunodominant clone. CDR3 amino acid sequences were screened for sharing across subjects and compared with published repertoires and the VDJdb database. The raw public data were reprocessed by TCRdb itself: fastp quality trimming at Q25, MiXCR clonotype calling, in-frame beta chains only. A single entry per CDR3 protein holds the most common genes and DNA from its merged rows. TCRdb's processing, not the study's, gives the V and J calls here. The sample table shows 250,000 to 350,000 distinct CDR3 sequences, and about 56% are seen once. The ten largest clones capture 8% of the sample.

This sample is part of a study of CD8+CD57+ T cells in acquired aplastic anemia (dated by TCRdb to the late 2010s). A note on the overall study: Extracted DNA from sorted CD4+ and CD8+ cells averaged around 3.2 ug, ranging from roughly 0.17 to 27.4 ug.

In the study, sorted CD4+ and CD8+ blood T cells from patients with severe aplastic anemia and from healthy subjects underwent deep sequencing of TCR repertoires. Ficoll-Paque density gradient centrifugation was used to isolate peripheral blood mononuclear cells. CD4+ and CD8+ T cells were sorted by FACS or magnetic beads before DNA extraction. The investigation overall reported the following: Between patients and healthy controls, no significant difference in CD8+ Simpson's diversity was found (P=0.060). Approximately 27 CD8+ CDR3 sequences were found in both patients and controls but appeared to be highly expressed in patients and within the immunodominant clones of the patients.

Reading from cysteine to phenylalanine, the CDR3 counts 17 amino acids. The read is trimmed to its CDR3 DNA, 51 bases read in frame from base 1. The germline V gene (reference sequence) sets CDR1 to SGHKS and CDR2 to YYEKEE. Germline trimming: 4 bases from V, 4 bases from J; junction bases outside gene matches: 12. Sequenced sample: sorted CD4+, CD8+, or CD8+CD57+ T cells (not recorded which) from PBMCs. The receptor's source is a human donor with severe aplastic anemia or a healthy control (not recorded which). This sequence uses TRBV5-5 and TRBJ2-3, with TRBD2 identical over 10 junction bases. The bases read TGTGCCAGCAGCCCCCGTGAGCGGGGGGGCCTCGCAGATACGCAGTATTTT. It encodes CASSPRERGGLADTQYF.